The clone carrying this T cell receptor beta chain was found many times. Antigen: not known. This sample is part of a study of T cells in Graves' hyperthyroidism and ophthalmopathy. Broader study findings: The model anticipated ophthalmopathy a median about six months pre-onset. Within blood appeared most thyroid clonotypes that had expanded above 0.001.

The CDR3 totals 13 residues. Germline CDR1 reads SGHAT; CDR2 reads FQNNGV. The V and J ends lost 5 bases and 6 bases respectively, with 11 bases between them. RNA transcripts served as the template for amplifying TCR beta CDR3 regions. During a first-round RT-PCR of the TCR CDR3, the HTBI primer set was used. Each CDR3 protein is one row after TCRdb ran MiXCR on the multiplex PCR reads. The table lists fewer than 400,000 distinct CDR3 sequences, approximately 16% of them singletons. The TCR originated in a man aged 25 to 40 with Graves' hyperthyroidism. Sequences were obtained from blood. This chain joins TRBV11-2 and TRBJ2-1; no reliable D call. The CDR3 nucleotides are TGTGCCAGCAGCCAAAAAATTGGCAATGAGCAGTTCTTC. As protein: CASSQKIGNEQFF.